Sequencing of this T cell receptor (beta chain) was carried out in a study of T cells expressing NK-cell markers. Study-level information: In the group of eight sequenced donors, seven were HCMV-seropositive and one was seronegative. Points from the study as a whole: The CD3+CD56-NKG2C+ fraction of a handful of donors was also led by these clonotypes.

Comment on this clonotype: Its target is unknown.

The CDR3 loop spans 15 amino acids. With UMIs, 5'RACE template switching was used to make TCR beta cDNA. TCRdb re-analyzed the 5' RACE reads; it lists each CDR3 protein once, without DNA. Its listing shows approximately 550,000 distinct CDR3 sequences. Sequences were obtained from blood T cells: a sorted CD56 or NKG2C T cell subset, CD4+ or CD8+ T cells, or bulk PBMC T cells (not recorded which). The chain is built from TRBV21-1 and TRBJ2-7; TCRdb's D gene call, TRBD1, goes unchecked for lack of DNA. TRBV21-1 is marked as a pseudogene. This receptor was identified in a man younger than 30 in good health. CDR3 sequence reads: CASIRQGDSSYEQYF.